The 14 T cell receptor beta chains presented below share a single source sample, sequenced in a study of T cell repertoires in cytomegalovirus infection (dated 2019 in TCRdb). The sample's treatment or condition label is to be understood as: in vitro stimulation with specific CMV peptide epitopes to enrich CMV-specific T cells. Sequencing instrument: Illumina HiSeq 1500. The public reads were reanalyzed by TCRdb: fastp trimming at Q25, MiXCR alignment, in-frame beta chains only. Every distinct CDR3 protein forms one entry, paired with its most common genes and DNA. For this sample the table gives approximately 120,000 distinct CDR3 sequences, of which around 31% were detected only once. About 81% of the sample rests with the top ten. For these TCRs, the target antigens are not known. The sample was CD8+ T cells from cultured PBMCs, taken from culture after CMV antigen stimulation. The source is a human donor in good health (CMV status not recorded). Some clones in this sample may be carry-over from other donors' samples.

This clonotype was counted only a few times. The CDR3 loop is CASSLEGGSLGGSYTF. The CDR3 nucleotides are TGTGCCAGCAGCTTAGAAGGGGGCTCCCTAGGTGGGAGCTACACCTTC. The genes are TRBV7-9 and TRBJ1-2; TRBD1 matches 7 bases. The trim removed 1 base at V and 9 bases at J, leaving 14 bases unmatched. CDR1 and CDR2 from the germline V gene are SEHNR and FQNEAQ (reference sequence). The CDR3 runs 16 residues.

This clonotype came up many times. J is TRBJ2-7 and V is TRBV7-8; TRBD1 agrees at 7 bases. The germline V gene has CDR1 SGHVS and CDR2 FQNEAQ. V gave up 4 bases and J gave up 1 base; unmatched junction bases: 7. The CDR3 contains 15 residues. The CDR3 bases are TGTGCCAGCAGCTCCCTGGGACAGCGATCCTACGAGCAGTACTTC. It codes for CASSSLGQRSYEQYF.

V usage is TRBV11-2 and J usage is TRBJ2-4; weak D call: TRBD2 (5 bases). The germline CDR1 and CDR2 sequences are SGHAT and FQNNGV. The length of the CDR3 is 13 residues. V was shortened by 5 bases and J by 8 bases, with 13 bases between the two germline ends. As DNA, the CDR3 is TGTGCCAGCAGCCAGACCGACGGGGACATTCAGTACTTC. It specifies CASSQTDGDIQYF.

This clonotype was seen repeatedly, ten times or more. The chain uses TRBV7-8 and TRBJ2-7; D is unresolved. Germline loops: CDR1 SGHVS, CDR2 FQNEAQ. With 0 bases removed from V and 5 bases from J, the gap between germline ends came to 8 bases. The CDR3 covers 13 residues. Here the CDR3 reads CASSLAGRNEQYF. CDR3 bases: TGTGCCAGCAGCTTAGCAGGCCGGAACGAGCAGTACTTC.

This clonotype appeared a few times. The chain combines TRBV28 with TRBJ2-1; D may be TRBD1 or TRBD2 (5 bases each). The CDR3 sequence is 15 residues long. Germline V gene data show CDR1 as MDHEN and CDR2 as SYDVKM. Trimming left V 5 bases short and J 8 bases short, with 19 bases between. The CDR3: CASSQRRGPGDEQFF. CDR3 nucleotide sequence: TGTGCCAGCAGTCAACGCCGGGGCCCGGGCGATGAGCAGTTCTTC.

This clonotype was counted ten times or more. The chain uses TRBV7-2 and TRBJ2-1, with D perhaps assigned TRBD1 or TRBD2 (5 bases each). Between the trimmed V and J ends, which lost 0 bases and 5 bases, there was a span of 11 bases. The CDR3 sequence is 15 residues long. The germline gives CDR1 SGHTA, CDR2 FQGNSA. CDR3 region: CASSLAGEYHNEQFF. CDR3 bases: TGTGCCAGCAGCTTAGCGGGGGAGTACCACAATGAGCAGTTCTTC.

This clonotype was observed many times. The V and J genes are TRBV28 and TRBJ2-1; 14 positions match TRBD2. The CDR3 extends over 19 amino acids. Per the germline V gene, CDR1 is MDHEN and CDR2 is SYDVKM. Unmatched junction bases numbered 12, after V lost 4 bases and J lost 4 bases. CDR3 amino acids: CASSSVPGLAGAIYNEQFF. In DNA, the CDR3 is TGTGCCAGCAGTTCGGTCCCGGGACTAGCGGGGGCCATATACAATGAGCAGTTCTTC.

The chain recombines TRBV7-8 with TRBJ2-7; perhaps TRBD2 as D (7 bases). Trimming took 3 bases from V and 7 from J, leaving 19 bases between them. The CDR3 runs 15 residues. The germline V gene encodes CDR1 SGHVS and CDR2 FQNEAQ. CDR3 protein: CASSLAGVGAVEQYF. DNA of the CDR3: TGTGCCAGCAGCTTGGCGGGGGTGGGGGCGGTGGAGCAGTACTTC.

This clonotype has only a few counts. This chain connects TRBV19 to TRBJ1-1; a weak D match, TRBD1 (6 bases). V lost 3 bases and J 0 bases, leaving 11 bases between the germline ends. The germline CDR1 and CDR2 sequences are LNHDA and SQIVND (reference sequence). CDR3 length equals 15 residues. CDR3 DNA sequence: TGTGCCAGTAGTATTCGGGGGGCAATGAACACTGAAGCTTTCTTT. It translates to CASSIRGAMNTEAFF.

The chain has TRBV18 and TRBJ2-1; 9 positions match TRBD1. Trimming cost V 6 bases and J 7 bases; bases outside gene matches: 7. This CDR3 is built from 14 residues. Germline CDR1 KGHSH, CDR2 LQKENI. CDR3 protein: CASSRRTGENEQFF. The CDR3 DNA is TGTGCCAGCTCTCGTCGGACAGGGGAAAATGAGCAGTTCTTC.

The rearrangement links TRBV20-1 to TRBJ2-1; 7 nucleotides match TRBD2. The CDR3 sequence is 14 residues long. CDR1 is DFQATT and CDR2 is SNEGSKA in the germline V gene (reference sequence). Trimming cost V 5 bases and J 3 bases; bases outside gene matches: 7. The CDR3: CSAPLRGYYNEQFF. Written as DNA, the CDR3 is TGCAGTGCTCCCCTGCGGGGGTACTACAATGAGCAGTTCTTC.

V gene TRBV20-1 combines with J gene TRBJ2-1, with TRBD1 matching 9 bases. Per germline, CDR1 DFQATT and CDR2 SNEGSKA (reference sequence). With V trimmed by 5 bases and J by 6 bases, 11 bases remained unmatched. The CDR3 runs to 15 residues. CDR3 residues: CSAWEETGGFNEQFF. CDR3 bases: TGCAGTGCTTGGGAGGAGACAGGGGGTTTCAATGAGCAGTTCTTC.

This clonotype is a singleton in its sample. A clone one base away is much larger, so this may be a read error. The chain joins TRBV20-1 to TRBJ2-5, with 15 positions matching TRBD2. V trimming: 5 bases; J trimming: 6 bases; junction bases outside the gene matches: 10. In germline, CDR1 is DFQATT, CDR2 SNEGSKA (reference sequence). CDR3 length: 16 residues. This CDR3 is CSAHGLAGGTMKTQYF. The CDR3 DNA sequence: TGCAGTGCTCACGGACTAGCGGGGGGGACTATGAAGACCCAGTACTTC.

In its sample, this clonotype was seen once. This may be a read error, as it is one base from a much larger clone. The chain uses TRBV19 and TRBJ2-7; TRBD2 aligns across 15 bases. The CDR3 runs 18 residues. The germline V gene encodes CDR1 LNHDA and CDR2 SQIVND (reference sequence). CDR3 sequence: CTSGASGTSGGPYYEQYF. The CDR3 DNA reads TGTACCAGTGGTGCTTCCGGGACTAGCGGGGGGCCGTACTACGAGCAGTACTTC.